A single sample is the source of the 23 T cell receptor beta chains below, sequenced in a study of blood T cells in healthy people across ages. PCR was performed a second time for about 7 to 12 cycles using a sample-barcoded 5' primer and a J-beta primer mix. TCRdb ran MiXCR on the 5' RACE reads and lists one entry per CDR3 protein. The table has some 1,500,000 distinct CDR3 sequences, 35% to 45% seen once. Sequenced material: blood. The receptors were sampled from a woman aged 18 to 35 in good health.

Regarding this clonotype: A clone one base away is much larger, so this may be a read error. The chain combines TRBV29-1 with TRBJ1-2; D gene uncertain. The CDR3 covers 10 residues. Germline V gives CDR1 SQVTM, CDR2 ANQGSEA. The CDR3 nucleotides read TGCAGCGTTATGGGGTATGGCTGCACCTTC. It is translated as CSVMGYGCTF. Together with reference TRBV29-1 and TRBJ1-2, the CDR3 gives the full variable domain: SAVISQKPSRDICQRGTSLTIQCQVDSQVTMMFWYRQQPGQSLTLIATANQGSEATYESGFVIDKFPISRPNLTFSTLTVSNMSPEDSSIYLCSVMGYGCTFGSGTRLTVV.

The rearrangement joins TRBV27 to TRBJ1-2; 9 nucleotides match TRBD1. The CDR3 totals 16 residues. The J segment lost 0 bases and the V segment lost 5 bases, leaving 7 bases of the junction unmatched. CDR1 is MNHEY, CDR2 SMNVEV, per germline (reference sequence). Here the CDR3 DNA reads TGTGCCAGCAGTACGGGACAGGGAGGGGCTAACTATGGCTACACCTTC. Encoded protein: CASSTGQGGANYGYTF.

The J gene is TRBJ2-3, the V gene TRBV4-1; tentative D call: TRBD1 (6 bases). Per germline, CDR1 MGHRA and CDR2 YSYEKL. V lost 1 base, J lost 2 bases, and 16 bases lay in between. CDR3 length equals 17 residues. CDR3 residues: CASSQAGGGHPTDTQYF. As DNA, the CDR3 is TGCGCCAGCAGCCAAGCGGGTGGGGGCCATCCCACAGATACGCAGTATTTT.

This clonotype was detected only a few times. This chain uses TRBV7-9 with TRBJ1-2; maybe TRBD1 (5 bases). Germline CDR1 SEHNR, CDR2 FQNEAQ (reference sequence). This CDR3 has 16 residues. V was clipped by 1 base and J by 2 bases, with 14 bases between them. This CDR3 is CASSLEVVWGNYGYTF. The CDR3 bases are TGTGCCAGCAGCTTAGAAGTGGTTTGGGGGAACTATGGCTACACCTTC.

The rearrangement uses TRBV7-2 and TRBJ2-5, with D unclear. V lost 3 bases and J 1 base, leaving 6 bases between the germline ends. The CDR3 is 13 residues long. Germline CDR1 and CDR2: SGHTA and FQGNSA. CDR3 DNA sequence: TGTGCCAGCAGCTTTATGGGCCAAGAGACCCAGTACTTC. Its translation is CASSFMGQETQYF. Full variable domain (rest looked up from reference TRBV7-2 and TRBJ2-5): GAGVSQSPSNKVTEKGKDVELRCDPISGHTALYWYRQSLGQGLEFLIYFQGNSAPDKSGLPSDRFSAERTGGSVSTLTIQRTQQEDSAVYLCASSFMGQETQYFGPGTRLLVL.

The rearrangement joins TRBV7-2 to TRBJ1-1; no clear D gene. This CDR3 is built from 17 residues. Germline lookup yields CDR1 SGHTA and CDR2 FQGNSA. Trimming removed 0 bases from V and 0 bases from J, with 14 bases in between. The CDR3 loop is CASSLASGRPMNTEAFF. The CDR3 DNA is TGTGCCAGCAGCTTAGCGTCGGGGAGGCCTATGAACACTGAAGCTTTCTTT.

This clonotype showed up just a few times. This chain uses TRBV12-3 or TRBV12-4 with TRBJ2-7; 7 nucleotides match TRBD1. The CDR3 totals 14 residues. Germline trimming cut 7 bases from V and 2 bases from J; bases unmatched to any gene: 8. The CDR3 DNA reads TGTGCCAGCAACCCGACAGGGTACGCCTACGAGCAGTACTTC. Translated, it gives CASNPTGYAYEQYF.

The rearrangement uses TRBV12-5 and TRBJ2-1, with 14 nucleotides matching TRBD2. V trimming: 7 bases; J trimming: 7 bases; junction bases outside the gene matches: 18. The CDR3 has 19 residues. The germline V gene has CDR1 LGHNT and CDR2 FRNRAP. CDR3 nucleotides: TGTGCTAGTGCTAGGGGGACTAGCGGGAGTCGGACAGGGTGGAATGAGCAGTTCTTC. It specifies CASARGTSGSRTGWNEQFF.

This clonotype occurred a few times. The chain is built from TRBV13 and TRBJ2-5; D call uncertain. Trimming left V 5 bases short and J 5 bases short, with 12 bases between. The CDR3 is 13 residues long. Germline loops: CDR1 PRHDT, CDR2 FYEKMQ (reference sequence). The CDR3 reads CASSGVGLETQYF. Written as DNA, the CDR3 is TGTGCCAGCAGCGGAGTGGGGTTGGAGACCCAGTACTTC.

V and J are TRBV5-4 and TRBJ1-1; 7 bases line up with TRBD1. CDR3 length equals 12 residues. V shed 0 bases, J shed 10 bases, and the junction held 3 bases outside the gene matches. CDR1 SGHNT and CDR2 YYREEE come from the germline V gene (reference sequence). The CDR3 region has the DNA TGTGCCAGCAGCTTGGGGACAGGAGTAGCTTTCTTT. Translating gives CASSLGTGVAFF.

This clonotype came up many times. V gene TRBV5-1 combines with J gene TRBJ1-2; D not certain. Per the germline V gene, CDR1 is SGHRS and CDR2 is YFSETQ. The CDR3 covers 12 residues. The germline V and J ends were trimmed by 4 bases and 8 bases, with 12 bases remaining between them. The CDR3 is CASSNRQEGYTF. The DNA of the CDR3 is TGCGCCAGCAGCAACCGGCAAGAAGGCTACACCTTC.

This clonotype was found many times. The rearrangement links TRBV10-3 to TRBJ2-1; a possible D gene is TRBD1 (6 bases). CDR3 length: 11 residues. V lost 10 bases and J 8 bases, leaving 12 bases between the germline ends. CDR1 ENHRY and CDR2 SYGVKD come from the germline V gene. CDR3 in amino acids: CASYGGYEQFF. In nucleotides, the CDR3 is TGTGCCAGCTATGGGGGCTATGAGCAGTTCTTC.

In this sample, this clonotype turned up a few times. The rearrangement uses TRBV4-1 and TRBJ2-5; D ambiguous. CDR1 and CDR2 from the germline V gene are MGHRA and YSYEKL. Trimming took off 1 base at V and 7 bases at J, with 13 bases between the two ends. CDR3 length equals 14 residues. The CDR3 DNA sequence: TGCGCCAGCAGCCAAGTGGGTCAGCCCGGGACCCAGTACTTC. It specifies CASSQVGQPGTQYF.

The V and J genes are TRBV4-1 and TRBJ2-7; TRBD1 is a possible D gene (6 bases). CDR3 length equals 14 residues. V lost 1 base and J lost 3, with 10 bases in between. Germline V CDR1 and CDR2: MGHRA, YSYEKL. DNA of the CDR3: TGCGCCAGCAGCCAAGGGGACAAATTCTACGAGCAGTACTTC. This encodes CASSQGDKFYEQYF.

This clonotype was picked up a small number of times. The chain links TRBV7-2 to TRBJ1-5; 9 positions match TRBD1. Germline V gene data show CDR1 as SGHTA and CDR2 as FQGNSA. There are 16 residues in the CDR3. Germline trimming cut 0 bases from V and 6 bases from J; bases unmatched to any gene: 6. CDR3 amino acids: CASSLAKTGGVQPQHF. The CDR3 bases are TGTGCCAGCAGCTTAGCAAAGACAGGGGGAGTTCAGCCCCAGCATTTT.

For the CDR3, the DNA is TGTGCCAGCAGCTTAGTATCCGGGCGGGTCGGCACAGATACGCAGTATTTT. Its translation: CASSLVSGRVGTDTQYF. The V and J genes are TRBV7-2 and TRBJ2-3; tentative D call: TRBD2 (5 bases). V was cut by 1 base and J by 1 base, with 15 bases left in between. Germline CDR1 is SGHTA and CDR2 is FQGNSA. The CDR3 sequence is 17 residues long.

The rearrangement links TRBV12-5 to TRBJ1-4; no clear D. The CDR3 is 16 amino acids. The V end was cut by 0 bases, the J end by 4 bases, with 12 bases between. CDR1 and CDR2 (germline): LGHNT, FRNRAP. Here the CDR3 reads CASGLVRDGLNEKLFF. The CDR3 DNA reads as TGTGCTAGTGGTTTGGTACGAGACGGCCTTAATGAAAAACTGTTTTTT.

CDR3 sequence: CASSLLGASMVFF. CDR3 coding DNA: TGTGCCAGCAGTTTATTGGGCGCCTCCATGGTTTTCTTT. The rearrangement links TRBV27 to TRBJ1-1; D call uncertain. CDR1 is MNHEY, CDR2 SMNVEV, per germline (reference sequence). V lost 1 base, J lost 13 bases, and 16 bases lay in between. The CDR3 is 13 residues long.

The chain recombines TRBV20-1 with TRBJ2-5; no reliable D call. The length of the CDR3 is 12 residues. The germline CDR1 and CDR2 sequences are DFQATT and SNEGSKA (reference sequence). Trimming took 8 bases from V and 4 from J, leaving 14 bases between them. Here the CDR3 reads CSLSQERETQYF. The CDR3 bases are TGCAGTCTAAGCCAGGAGCGAGAGACCCAGTACTTC.

The V and J genes are TRBV7-9 and TRBJ1-2; D is uncertain. This CDR3 has 15 amino acids. Germline-derived CDR1 and CDR2 are SEHNR and FQNEAQ (reference sequence). The ends were cut back, 0 bases at V and 0 bases at J, with 8 bases in the middle. The CDR3 region has the DNA TGTGCCAGCAGCTTAGCGCTGGCATCTAACTATGGCTACACCTTC. Its protein is CASSLALASNYGYTF.

This sequence joins TRBV7-8 and TRBJ2-4; TRBD1 is a possible D gene (5 bases). Germline V gene data show CDR1 as SGHVS and CDR2 as FQNEAQ. Trimming removed 5 bases from V and 0 bases from J, with 23 bases in between. The CDR3 is 19 residues long. CDR3 loop: CASSAWAPKGPVAKNIQYF. For the CDR3, the DNA is TGTGCCAGCAGCGCCTGGGCACCTAAGGGGCCAGTAGCCAAAAACATTCAGTACTTC.

The V and J genes are TRBV4-2 and TRBJ2-5; 7 bases agree with TRBD2. From germline, CDR1 is LGHNA and CDR2 YNFKEQ. CDR3 size: 16 residues. With V trimmed by 0 bases and J by 5 bases, 9 bases remained unmatched. The CDR3 loop reads CASSQDGAGEMETQYF. CDR3 sequence (DNA): TGTGCCAGCAGCCAAGATGGGGCGGGGGAGATGGAGACCCAGTACTTC.

This chain uses TRBV20-1 with TRBJ1-1; unclear D gene. Germline CDR1 is DFQATT and CDR2 is SNEGSKA (reference sequence). The CDR3 covers 11 residues. V was shortened by 6 bases and J by 7 bases, with 12 bases between the two germline ends. The CDR3 bases are TGCAGTGCAACAGTGGGGATTGAAGCTTTCTTT. Its protein is CSATVGIEAFF.